Included here is one T cell receptor beta chain sequence, with context. Its antigen is not identified. Multiplex touch-down PCR with TRB-A/B primers amplified rearranged V-D-J TRB sequences. TCRdb independently ran MiXCR on the multiplex PCR reads; one entry per CDR3 protein. The table has roughly 4,900 distinct CDR3 sequences, roughly 35% seen once; the top ten hold 11% to 15%. The ends were cut back, 6 bases at V and 6 bases at J, with 15 bases in the middle. Per germline, CDR1 MNHNS and CDR2 SASEGT. The CDR3 has 15 amino acids. TCR beta rearrangements were amplified from peripheral blood genomic DNA. The sample is drawn from a study of T cell repertoires in aging, cancer and after chemotherapy. The study's findings and limits: Healthy donors lost TCR diversity with age mainly through richness, cancer patients through richness and evenness.

The V and J genes are TRBV6-1 and TRBJ1-6, with a tentative D call TRBD1 (6 bases). This clonotype was sampled from a human donor with a blood cancer. Sequenced material: blood. The CDR3 coding sequence is TGTGCCAGCAGAGGACAGACGGGAACTAATTCACCCCTCCACTTT. This gives the protein CASRGQTGTNSPLHF.